This T cell receptor beta chain was recorded in a study of blood T cell repertoires in COVID-19 (TCRdb year 2020). The study in broad terms: Collaborator samples came from the United States, Italy and Spain and covered acute and convalescent phases of COVID-19. The prospective study material was composed of cDNA or gDNA derived from T cells, B-cell-depleted T cells, or PBMCs. Deeply sampled blood TCRbeta repertoires from subjects exposed to, actively infected with, or recovered from COVID-19 were included in the dataset. The repertoires were made available in a free public database intended to serve as a resource for research on the immune response to SARS-CoV-2. Samples came from the ongoing ImmuneRACE study (first 160 participants) plus 1,254 subjects from 6 global collaborators. Sample metadata almost always included a de-identified subject ID, COVID-19 status, age in years and sex. Where HLA class I and class II types were available, the types were taken from metadata supplied by the sample provider, not from assay-based typing. The paper's findings and limits, for the study overall: Clinical and demographic metadata were provided uncurated, with the amount varying by source and participant.

Based on the germline V gene, the CDR1 and CDR2 sequences are SNHLY and FYNNEI. V lost 4 bases and J lost 0 bases; the stretch between them is 10 bases long. Counted from cysteine to phenylalanine, this CDR3 has 15 amino acids. The kept DNA is CDR3 alone, 45 bases in frame from the first base. TCRbeta CDR3 regions were amplified from genomic DNA by means of the immunoSEQ Assay, a bias-controlled multiplex PCR. In the original analysis: The number of nucleated cells in each sample was estimated by amplification of reference gene primers within the assay. To quantify the absolute abundance of each unique TCRbeta CDR3 rearrangement, sequence reads were collapsed and filtered. For each sample, productive Simpson clonality was calculated by taking the square root of Simpson's diversity index across productive rearrangements. TCRdb re-hosts the immuneACCESS table, in-frame sequences only. Its copies lack some clones; in the studies checked, an unresolved V gene accounts for under half of them, and the cause for the rest is not known. V, J and clone size reflect that table, while D and trimming were determined from the DNA. For this sample there are over 85,000 clones; 88% appear just once. Approximately 4.8% of the sample goes to the ten largest clones.

Turning to this clone: Its antigen is unknown. Base qualities are not recorded, but no much larger clone differs from it by a single base.

Whole blood was collected in K2EDTA tubes by collaborating institutions according to the institutions' own protocols. For TCRbeta analysis, collaborators shipped samples as frozen whole blood, isolated PBMCs, or DNA extracted from either of those sample types. Material for sequencing was peripheral blood. This receptor was identified in a woman of 80 years or more with active COVID-19. Recombination joined TRBV2 with TRBJ2-1; no D gene is confidently identified. The nucleotides are TGTGCCAGCAGTGCGACTCTTAGCTCCTACAATGAGCAGTTCTTC. Translated, this is CASSATLSSYNEQFF.